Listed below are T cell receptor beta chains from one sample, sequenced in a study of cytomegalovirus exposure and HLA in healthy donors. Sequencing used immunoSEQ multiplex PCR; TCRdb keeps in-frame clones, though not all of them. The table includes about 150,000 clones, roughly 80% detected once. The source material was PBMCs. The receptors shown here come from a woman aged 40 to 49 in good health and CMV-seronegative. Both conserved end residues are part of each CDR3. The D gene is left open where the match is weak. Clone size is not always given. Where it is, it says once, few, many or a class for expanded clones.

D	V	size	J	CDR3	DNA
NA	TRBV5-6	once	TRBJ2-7	CASSSSARTYEQYF	TGTGCCAGCAGCTCTAGCGCGAGAACCTACGAGCAGTACTTC
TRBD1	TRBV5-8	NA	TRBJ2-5	CASSWGTDTQETQYF	TGTGCCAGCAGCTGGGGGACAGACACCCAAGAGACCCAGTACTTC
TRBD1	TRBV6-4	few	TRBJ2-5	CASSAGTGTQETQYF	TGTGCCAGCAGTGCCGGGACAGGGACCCAAGAGACCCAGTACTTC
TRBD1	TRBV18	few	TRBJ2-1	CASSPQGGQGLLGPYNEQFF	TGTGCCAGCTCACCACAGGGGGGACAGGGTCTTCTTGGCCCCTACAATGAGCAGTTCTTC
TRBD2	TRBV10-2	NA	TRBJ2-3	CASSERAGGRQGIDTQYF	TGCGCCAGCAGTGAGAGAGCGGGAGGGCGCCAAGGCATAGATACGCAGTATTTT
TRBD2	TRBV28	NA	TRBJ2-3	CASSLAGVRDTQYF	TGTGCCAGCAGTTTAGCGGGGGTTAGAGATACGCAGTATTTT
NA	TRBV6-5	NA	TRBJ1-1	CASTGLNAEAFF	TGTGCCAGCACAGGTTTGAACGCTGAAGCTTTCTTT
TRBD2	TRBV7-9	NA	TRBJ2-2	CASSFLAGVAGELFF	TGTGCCAGCAGCTTCCTAGCGGGGGTGGCCGGGGAGCTGTTTTTT
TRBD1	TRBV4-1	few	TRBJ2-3	CASSPGQGTTDTQYF	TGCGCCAGCAGCCCAGGACAGGGCACCACAGATACGCAGTATTTT
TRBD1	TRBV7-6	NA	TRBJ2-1	CASSVMGQGNEQFF	TGTGCCAGCAGCGTTATGGGACAGGGGAATGAGCAGTTCTTC
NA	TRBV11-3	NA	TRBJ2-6	CASSYGVGGANVLTF	TGTGCCAGCAGCTACGGGGTTGGGGGGGCCAACGTCCTGACTTTC
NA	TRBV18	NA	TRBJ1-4	CASSPSTAYNEKLFF	TGTGCCAGCTCACCCTCGACAGCCTATAATGAAAAACTGTTTTTT
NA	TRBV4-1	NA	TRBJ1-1	CASSPIVPGSRAFF	TGCGCCAGCAGCCCGATAGTACCGGGATCCAGAGCTTTCTTT
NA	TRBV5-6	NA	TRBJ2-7	CASSSSKTGSYEQYF	TGTGCCAGCAGCTCTTCTAAAACAGGGTCCTACGAGCAGTACTTC
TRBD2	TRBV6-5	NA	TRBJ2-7	CASSYPGLAGLEQYF	TGTGCCAGCAGTTACCCGGGACTAGCGGGACTCGAGCAGTACTTC
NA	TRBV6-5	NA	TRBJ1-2	CASRSLGGVKYGYTF	TGTGCCAGCAGATCCCTAGGGGGAGTGAAGTATGGCTACACCTTC
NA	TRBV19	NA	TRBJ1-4	CASSGQRNEKLFF	TGTGCCAGTAGCGGACAGCGTAATGAAAAACTGTTTTTT
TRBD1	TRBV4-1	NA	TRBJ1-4	CASNRQGNEKLFF	TGCGCCAGCAACCGACAGGGGAATGAAAAACTGTTTTTT
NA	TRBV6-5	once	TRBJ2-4	CASTYGQGSDIQYF	TGTGCCAGCACCTATGGGCAGGGATCGGACATTCAGTACTTC
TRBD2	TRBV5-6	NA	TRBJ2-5	CASSDSGRAGETQYF	TGTGCCAGCAGCGATAGCGGGAGGGCCGGGGAGACCCAGTACTTC
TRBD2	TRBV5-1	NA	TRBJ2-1	CASSLVAGGYNEQFF	TGCGCCAGCAGCTTGGTTGCGGGAGGGTACAATGAGCAGTTCTTC
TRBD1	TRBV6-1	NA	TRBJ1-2	CASRDRSPNYGYTF	TGTGCCAGCAGGGACAGGAGCCCTAACTATGGCTACACCTTC
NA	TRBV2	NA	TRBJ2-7	CASSEVENLYEQYF	TGTGCCAGCAGTGAAGTTGAGAATCTCTACGAGCAGTACTTC
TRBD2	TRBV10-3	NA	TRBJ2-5	CAISEPTSGNQETQYF	TGTGCCATCAGTGAACCTACTAGCGGCAACCAAGAGACCCAGTACTTC
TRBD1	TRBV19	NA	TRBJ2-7	CASRLGQTAEQYF	TGTGCCAGTAGGCTGGGACAGACCGCCGAGCAGTACTTC
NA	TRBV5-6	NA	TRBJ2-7	CASSHSASGGAREEQYF	TGTGCCAGCAGCCACTCGGCCTCTGGCGGGGCCCGAGAAGAGCAGTACTTC
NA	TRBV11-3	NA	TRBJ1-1	CASSLVPDTEAFF	TGTGCCAGCAGCTTAGTGCCAGACACTGAAGCTTTCTTT
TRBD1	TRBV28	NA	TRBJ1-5	CASSLAQGAGSNQPQHF	TGTGCCAGCAGTTTAGCACAGGGGGCCGGTAGCAATCAGCCCCAGCATTTT
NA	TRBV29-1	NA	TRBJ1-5	CSVAGVGNQPQHF	TGCAGCGTGGCGGGGGTTGGAAATCAGCCCCAGCATTTT
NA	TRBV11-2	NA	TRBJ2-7	CASSPYASYYEQYF	TGTGCCAGCAGCCCCTATGCTAGTTACTACGAGCAGTACTTC
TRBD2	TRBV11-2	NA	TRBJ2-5	CASSAGVQETQYF	TGTGCCAGCAGCGCGGGGGTCCAAGAGACCCAGTACTTC
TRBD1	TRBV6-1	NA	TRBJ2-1	CASKQDRVYSDEQFF	TGTGCCAGCAAGCAGGACAGGGTGTATTCCGATGAGCAGTTCTTC
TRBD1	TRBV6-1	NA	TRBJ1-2	CASSAGGQGANYGYTF	TGTGCCAGCAGTGCTGGGGGACAGGGGGCTAACTATGGCTACACCTTC
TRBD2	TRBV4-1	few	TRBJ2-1	CASSHALAGGYNEQFF	TGCGCCAGCAGCCACGCTCTTGCGGGAGGGTACAATGAGCAGTTCTTC
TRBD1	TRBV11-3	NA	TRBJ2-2	CASSPGGNRGYDTGELFF	TGTGCCAGCAGCCCCGGTGGGAACAGGGGGTACGACACCGGGGAGCTGTTTTTT
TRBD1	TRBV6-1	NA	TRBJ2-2	CASRQGANTGELFF	TGTGCCAGCAGACAGGGGGCGAACACCGGGGAGCTGTTTTTT
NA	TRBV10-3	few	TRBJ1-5	CAISEGLPHQPQHF	TGTGCCATCAGTGAGGGACTTCCCCATCAGCCCCAGCATTTT
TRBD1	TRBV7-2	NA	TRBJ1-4	CASSLPRTGGIATNEKLFF	TGTGCCAGCAGCTTACCCCGGACAGGGGGGATTGCAACTAATGAAAAACTGTTTTTT
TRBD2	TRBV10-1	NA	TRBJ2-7	CASSFSGNTYEQYF	TGCGCCAGCAGCTTTAGCGGGAACACCTACGAGCAGTACTTC
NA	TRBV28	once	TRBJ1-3	CASSFITGIGNTIYF	TGTGCCAGCAGTTTCATTACAGGGATCGGAAACACCATATATTTT
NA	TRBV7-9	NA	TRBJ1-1	CASSPRQGNTEAFF	TGTGCCAGCAGCCCGCGTCAGGGGAACACTGAAGCTTTCTTT
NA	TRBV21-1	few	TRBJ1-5	CASSIIPRGLYQPQHF	TGTGCCAGCAGCATCATACCACGGGGGTTATACCAGCCCCAGCATTTT
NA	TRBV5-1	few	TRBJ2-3	CASSPLGPELGTGDTQYF	TGCGCCAGCAGCCCCTTGGGGCCTGAACTGGGTACGGGAGATACGCAGTATTTT
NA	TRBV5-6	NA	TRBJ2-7	CASSSPQAEQYF	TGTGCCAGCAGCTCCCCGCAGGCCGAGCAGTACTTC
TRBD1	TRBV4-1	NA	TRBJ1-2	CASSLDRAYPGYTF	TGCGCCAGCAGTCTGGACAGGGCGTACCCTGGCTACACCTTC
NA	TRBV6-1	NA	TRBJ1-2	CASSEAGGYTF	TGTGCCAGCAGTGAAGCCGGTGGCTACACCTTC
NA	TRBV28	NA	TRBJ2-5	CASSLPRQDIQETQYF	TGTGCCAGCAGTCTCCCCCGACAGGACATCCAAGAGACCCAGTACTTC
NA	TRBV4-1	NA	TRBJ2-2	CASSQGVTRFTGELFF	TGCGCCAGCAGCCAAGGTGTGACTAGGTTTACCGGGGAGCTGTTTTTT
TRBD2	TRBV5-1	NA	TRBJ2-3	CASSLRGLGSDTQYF	TGCGCCAGCAGCCTGAGGGGACTAGGCTCAGATACGCAGTATTTT
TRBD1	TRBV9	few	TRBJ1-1	CASSLRDRTNTEAFF	TGTGCCAGCAGCCTAAGGGACAGGACGAACACTGAAGCTTTCTTT
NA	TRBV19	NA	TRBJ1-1	CASSMTWAGNPEAFF	TGTGCCAGTAGTATGACCTGGGCAGGGAACCCTGAAGCTTTCTTT
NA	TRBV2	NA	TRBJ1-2	CASSEARGYTF	TGTGCCAGCAGTGAAGCTCGTGGCTACACCTTC